This TCR beta chain was sequenced in a study of blood T cell repertoires in COVID-19. Study context: Spain, Italy and the United States supplied samples that represented acute and convalescent COVID-19. The analysed material was cDNA or gDNA that came from T cells, B-cell-depleted T cells, or PBMCs.

In the authors' methods: The assay estimated nucleated cells by amplifying reference gene primers. Measured with immunoSEQ multiplex PCR; TCRdb has only the in-frame clones, and not every one. V and J calls plus clone size are reproduced from that table; the DNA served to infer D and trimming. The table has about 210,000 clones, about 78% seen once. The CDR3 is 13 amino acids. Germline V lookup: CDR1 SGHDT, CDR2 YYEEEE. The V end lost 6 bases, the J end lost 8 bases, and 17 bases lay between the germline ends. The V and J genes are TRBV5-6 and TRBJ1-2; the D is unclear. The sample consisted of peripheral blood. This clonotype was obtained from a woman in her 70s with acute or convalescent COVID-19. CDR3 in amino acids: CASNFEGRRGYTF. The CDR3 nucleotides read TGTGCCAGCAACTTCGAGGGAAGGAGAGGCTACACCTTC.